The clone carrying this T cell receptor beta chain was recorded a few times. This CDR3 has 13 residues. The ends lost 8 bases at V and 5 bases at J; junction bases unmatched: 5. Germline V CDR1 and CDR2: ENHRY, SYGVKD. TCRdb reprocessed the RT-PCR reads with MiXCR, giving one entry per CDR3 protein. The data contain about 960,000 distinct CDR3 sequences, about a sixth of them singletons. This sample is part of a study of patients and donors after allogeneic stem cell transplantation. This TCR was recovered from a human donor who was either an allogeneic HSCT recipient or a stem cell or donor lymphocyte infusion donor (not recorded which). It is not recorded whose cells these are; they may come from a transplant donor. Source material: blood, either unsorted or a sorted T cell fraction (not recorded which). This chain uses TRBV10-3 with TRBJ2-3; 9 bases are a match to TRBD2. CDR3 sequence (DNA): TGTGCCATCGCGGGGGGGTTGAGAGATACGCAGTATTTT. Its protein is CAIAGGLRDTQYF.